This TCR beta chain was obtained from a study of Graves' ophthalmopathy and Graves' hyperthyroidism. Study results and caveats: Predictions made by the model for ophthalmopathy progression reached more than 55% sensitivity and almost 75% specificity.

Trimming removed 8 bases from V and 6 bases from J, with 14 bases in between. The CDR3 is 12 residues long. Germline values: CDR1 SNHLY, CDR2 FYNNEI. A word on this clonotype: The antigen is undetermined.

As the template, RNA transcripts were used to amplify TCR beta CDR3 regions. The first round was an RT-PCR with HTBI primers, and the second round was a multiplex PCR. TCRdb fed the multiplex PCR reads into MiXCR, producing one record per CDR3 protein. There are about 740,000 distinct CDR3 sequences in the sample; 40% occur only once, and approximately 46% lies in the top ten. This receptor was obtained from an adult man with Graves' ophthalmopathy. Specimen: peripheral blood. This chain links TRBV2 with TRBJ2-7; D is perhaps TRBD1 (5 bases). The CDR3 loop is CASSPTEGEQYF. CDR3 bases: TGTGCCAGCTCACCGACAGAAGGCGAGCAGTACTTC.